Shown below are 25 T cell receptor beta chains from a single sample sequenced in a study of T cell responses to AZD1222 COVID-19 vaccine. The repertoire was sequenced with immunoSEQ multiplex PCR; TCRdb's copy has only in-frame clones and lacks some. Found here are approximately 110,000 clones, approximately 88% of them singletons; the top ten hold 4.2%. Material: peripheral blood, obtained on day 0 of AZD1222 vaccination. The receptors here all came from an adult in good health.

The rearrangement links TRBV19 to TRBJ2-7; the D call may be TRBD1 or TRBD2 (5 bases each). The CDR3 runs to 15 residues. Germline values: CDR1 LNHDA, CDR2 SQIVND (reference sequence). V shed 1 base and J shed 2 bases, with 12 bases lying between them. The CDR3 nucleotides are TGTGCCAGTAGTATAGGGGACGCCGGGACCTACGAGCAGTACTTC. Amino acid sequence: CASSIGDAGTYEQYF.

V and J are TRBV29-1 and TRBJ1-2, with D uncertain. V lost 6 bases, J lost 6 bases, and 14 bases lay in between. The CDR3 is made up of 12 amino acids. The germline gives CDR1 SQVTM, CDR2 ANQGSEA. CDR3 protein: CSVASPENGYTF. The CDR3 region has the DNA TGCAGCGTCGCCTCGCCAGAGAATGGCTACACCTTC.

The gene calls are TRBV28 and TRBJ1-2; no definite D call. Germline CDR1 and CDR2: MDHEN and SYDVKM. The CDR3 covers 18 residues. V was trimmed by 5 bases and J by 8 bases, leaving 30 bases between them. CDR3: CASSQPIGRWWPAGGYTF. CDR3 nucleotide sequence: TGTGCCAGCAGTCAACCAATTGGCCGGTGGTGGCCGGCGGGGGGCTACACCTTC.

In its sample, this clone was seen once. The rearrangement links TRBV7-6 to TRBJ1-4; 10 nucleotides line up with TRBD1. Germline assignment: CDR1 SGHVS and CDR2 FNYEAQ. The CDR3 covers 15 residues. V shed 5 bases and J 11 bases; nucleotides not matched to a gene: 11. The DNA for the CDR3 is TGTGCCAGCAGCGAGACAGGGGGCGAGTCTGGGAAACTGTTTTTT. This translates into CASSETGGESGKLFF.

The rearrangement uses TRBV24-1 and TRBJ2-3; TRBD2 matches 8 bases. Trimming cost V 5 bases and J 5 bases; bases outside gene matches: 2. This CDR3 is 13 amino acids long. Germline values: CDR1 KGHDR, CDR2 SFDVKD. CDR3 loop: CATSGSGGDTQYF. CDR3 DNA: TGTGCCACCAGTGGGAGCGGGGGAGATACGCAGTATTTT.

This clone is a singleton in its sample. V is TRBV5-1 and J is TRBJ1-1, with D perhaps TRBD1 (5 bases). This CDR3 is built from 15 residues. The germline CDR1 and CDR2 sequences are SGHRS and YFSETQ. V was cut by 6 bases and J by 5 bases, with 20 bases left in between. CDR3 in amino acids: CASNQGSGAETEAFF. Here the CDR3 DNA reads TGCGCCAGCAACCAGGGATCCGGGGCGGAGACTGAAGCTTTCTTT. Supplemented by reference TRBV5-1 and TRBJ1-1, the full variable domain reads KAGVTQTPRYLIKTRGQQVTLSCSPISGHRSVSWYQQTPGQGLQFLFEYFSETQRNKGNFPGRFSGRQFSNSRSEMNVSTLELGDSALYLCASNQGSGAETEAFFGQGTRLTVV.

The chain carries TRBV7-3 and TRBJ2-1; D is unclear. The CDR3 loop spans 14 amino acids. V lost 2 bases and J 9 bases, leaving 14 bases between the germline ends. Germline loops: CDR1 SGHTA, CDR2 FQGTGA. CDR3 sequence: CASSLDHSHGEQFF. Written as DNA, the CDR3 is TGTGCCAGCAGCTTAGACCACAGCCACGGTGAGCAGTTCTTC.

The J gene is TRBJ1-2, the V gene TRBV11-2; possibly TRBD1 for D (6 bases). V was clipped by 3 bases and J by 8 bases, with 19 bases between them. The CDR3 consists of 15 residues. Germline V lookup: CDR1 SGHAT, CDR2 FQNNGV. CDR3 residues: CASSFGTGWDRGYTF. The CDR3 region has the DNA TGTGCCAGCAGCTTTGGAACAGGGTGGGATAGGGGCTACACCTTC. Combining the CDR3 with reference TRBV11-2 and TRBJ1-2 gives the whole variable domain EAGVAQSPRYKIIEKRQSVAFWCNPISGHATLYWYQQILGQGPKLLIQFQNNGVVDDSQLPKDRFSAERLKGVDSTLKIQPAKLEDSAVYLCASSFGTGWDRGYTFGSGTRLTVV.

The chain combines TRBV28 with TRBJ2-7, with TRBD1 matching 10 bases. V was pared by 6 bases and J by 6 bases, with 5 bases of the junction left unmatched. The CDR3 loop spans 13 amino acids. Germline lookup yields CDR1 MDHEN and CDR2 SYDVKM. The CDR3 region is CASSRQGAGEQYF. The CDR3 DNA reads as TGTGCCAGCAGCCGACAGGGGGCTGGCGAGCAGTACTTC. The complete variable domain, with remaining parts taken from reference TRBV28 and TRBJ2-7, reads DVKVTQSSRYLVKRTGEKVFLECVQDMDHENMFWYRQDPGLGLRLIYFSYDVKMKEKGDIPEGYSVSREKKERFSLILESASTNQTSMYLCASSRQGAGEQYFGPGTRLTVT.

The genes are TRBV5-1 and TRBJ1-1, with D tentatively TRBD1 (5 bases). This CDR3 is 14 amino acids long. CDR1 is SGHRS and CDR2 is YFSETQ in the germline V gene. Between the trimmed V and J ends, which lost 6 bases and 11 bases, there was a span of 23 bases. CDR3 in DNA: TGCGCCAGCAAAGACCCGGGACTGGAGAAGGAGGCTTTCTTT. Its translation is CASKDPGLEKEAFF.

The chain carries TRBV18 and TRBJ1-3, with a tentative D call TRBD1 (5 bases). The CDR3 sequence is 19 residues long. CDR1 is KGHSH, CDR2 LQKENI, per germline. Trimming cost V 3 bases and J 0 bases, with 21 bases left between them. In nucleotides, the CDR3 is TGTGCCAGCTCACCCGTCCGGGAAGCGACAGCGATCTCTGGAAACACCATATATTTT. Amino acid sequence: CASSPVREATAISGNTIYF.

This chain connects TRBV4-2 to TRBJ1-2, with 8 bases identical to TRBD1. The ends lost 1 base at V and 7 bases at J; junction bases unmatched: 11. Germline V CDR1 and CDR2: LGHNA, YNFKEQ. This CDR3 spans 16 amino acids. CDR3 sequence reads: CASSQVGQGQISGYTF. The CDR3 DNA follows: TGTGCCAGCAGCCAAGTTGGACAGGGTCAAATAAGTGGCTACACCTTC.

The chain is built from TRBV27 and TRBJ1-4; D is undetermined. Trimming pared 4 bases from V and 5 bases from J, leaving 11 bases between. This CDR3 spans 14 amino acids. Germline V gene sequence: CDR1 MNHEY, CDR2 SMNVEV (reference sequence). CDR3 DNA sequence: TGTGCCAGCAGTTCTTATGAGGCGAATGAAAAACTGTTTTTT. Its translation: CASSSYEANEKLFF.

In this sample, this clone turned up a few times. This chain links TRBV3-1 (or the pseudogene TRBV3-2) with TRBJ2-3; 9 nucleotides agree with TRBD1. The CDR3 length is 14 residues. After removal of 4 bases from V and 5 bases from J, the junction contained 4 bases not matched to a gene. Germline CDR1 is LGHDT and CDR2 is YNNKEL (reference sequence). The CDR3 here is CASSLRTGEDTQYF. Written as DNA, the CDR3 is TGTGCCAGCAGCCTGCGGACAGGGGAAGATACGCAGTATTTT.

This chain uses TRBV28 with TRBJ1-4, with 8 nucleotides matching TRBD1. Germline V CDR1 and CDR2: MDHEN, SYDVKM. V gave up 7 bases and J gave up 6 bases; unmatched junction bases: 1. The CDR3 has 12 amino acids. The CDR3 sequence: CASTDRDEKLFF. In nucleotides, the CDR3 is TGTGCCAGCACGGACAGGGATGAAAAACTGTTTTTT.

The gene calls are TRBV7-8 and TRBJ2-1; 7 positions agree with TRBD2. The CDR3 sequence is 15 residues long. Germline values: CDR1 SGHVS, CDR2 FQNEAQ. Germline trimming cut 1 base from V and 2 bases from J; bases unmatched to any gene: 2. In DNA form, the CDR3 reads TGTGCCAGCAGCTTAGGTCGGGGGGCCTACAATGAGCAGTTCTTC. Its translation: CASSLGRGAYNEQFF.

The chain is built from TRBV7-8 and TRBJ2-1; tentative D call: TRBD1 (5 bases). Deletions cut 3 bases from V and 10 bases from J, with 16 bases between. The length of the CDR3 is 14 residues. The germline V gene has CDR1 SGHVS and CDR2 FQNEAQ. This CDR3 reads CASSLGQVNVEQFF. CDR3 bases: TGTGCCAGCAGCTTGGGGCAGGTCAATGTAGAGCAGTTCTTC. The entire variable domain, with the rest obtained from reference TRBV7-8 and TRBJ2-1, is as follows: GAGVSQSPRYKVAKRGQDVALRCDPISGHVSLFWYQQALGQGPEFLTYFQNEAQLDKSGLPSDRFFAERPEGSVSTLKIQRTQQEDSAVYLCASSLGQVNVEQFFGPGTRLTVL.

The V gene is TRBV19, the J gene TRBJ1-1, with TRBD1 identical over 9 bases. The junction had 4 bases not matched to a gene; V was cut back by 9 bases and J by 5 bases. Germline assignment: CDR1 LNHDA and CDR2 SQIVND (reference sequence). The CDR3 extends over 12 amino acids. In DNA, the CDR3 is TGTGCCAGATACAGGGGGCGAACTGAAGCTTTCTTT. Protein sequence: CARYRGRTEAFF.

The chain is built from TRBV30 and TRBJ2-4; D ambiguous. CDR1 is GTSNPN, CDR2 SVGIG, per germline (reference sequence). Trimming removed 0 bases from V and 4 bases from J, with 7 bases in between. This CDR3 comprises 13 residues. The CDR3 DNA reads TGTGCCTGGAGTGTAGAGCAGAAAAACATTCAGTACTTC. Translated, it gives CAWSVEQKNIQYF.

V usage is TRBV6-4 and J usage is TRBJ2-6; 9 bases fit TRBD1. CDR3 length: 16 amino acids. Trimming took 6 bases from V and 0 from J; bases not matched to a gene: 3. Per the germline V gene, CDR1 is MRHNA and CDR2 is SNTAGT. The CDR3 sequence: CASSRDRVSGANVLTF. CDR3 bases: TGTGCCAGCAGCCGGGACAGGGTCTCTGGGGCCAACGTCCTGACTTTC.

The chain has TRBV5-1 and TRBJ2-5, with 8 positions matching TRBD2. Germline V lookup: CDR1 SGHRS, CDR2 YFSETQ. V lost 6 bases to trimming and J lost 5 bases; unmatched junction nucleotides: 15. This CDR3 comprises 16 residues. CDR3 loop: CASNGLAGGPGETQYF. In DNA form, the CDR3 reads TGCGCCAGCAACGGACTCGCGGGGGGTCCGGGGGAGACCCAGTACTTC.

The chain is built from TRBV14 and TRBJ2-7; unclear D gene. Germline V CDR1 and CDR2: SGHDN, FVKESK. The CDR3 sequence is 13 residues long. The V end was cut by 1 base, the J end by 6 bases, with 10 bases between. In DNA form, the CDR3 reads TGTGCCAGCAGCCAAGCGGCTACGGGCGAGCAGTACTTC. Its protein product is CASSQAATGEQYF.

This clone was seen a single time. The rearrangement links TRBV9 to TRBJ2-1, with 7 bases lining up with TRBD2. The CDR3 consists of 16 residues. Losses at the gene ends were 2 bases for V and 6 bases for J; bases not matched to a gene: 11. Germline CDR1 reads SGDLS; CDR2 reads YYNGEE. The CDR3 region is CASSVTTGTIFNEQFF. The CDR3 DNA is TGTGCCAGCAGCGTCACGACCGGGACTATCTTCAATGAGCAGTTCTTC.

The count of this clone is one. This rearrangement joins TRBV2 to TRBJ1-5; 10 bases fit TRBD1. Germline CDR1 reads SNHLY; CDR2 reads FYNNEI. This CDR3 spans 14 amino acids. J gave up 4 bases and V 5 bases, and 2 bases lay outside the gene matches. The CDR3 spells CASSKDRGNQPQHF. CDR3 nucleotide sequence: TGTGCCAGCAGTAAGGACAGGGGGAATCAGCCCCAGCATTTT.

This sequence joins TRBV28 and TRBJ1-2; D call uncertain. CDR3 length equals 13 residues. The germline V gene has CDR1 MDHEN and CDR2 SYDVKM. The V end was cut by 9 bases, the J end by 2 bases, with 13 bases between. Here the CDR3 reads CARVKAQNYGYTF. CDR3 DNA: TGTGCCAGAGTAAAGGCCCAAAACTATGGCTACACCTTC.